The 4 T cell receptor beta chains below come from one sample, sequenced in a study of Graves' ophthalmopathy and Graves' hyperthyroidism. As the template, RNA transcripts were used to amplify TCR beta CDR3 regions. The library came from an HTBI-primed first-round RT-PCR and a second-round multiplex PCR. TCRdb analysed the multiplex PCR reads with MiXCR anew, one entry per CDR3 protein. Among about 740,000 distinct CDR3 sequences, roughly two fifths were seen once, and the ten largest hold 40% to 55%. Sequencing was performed on peripheral blood. The receptor set was obtained from an adult man with Graves' ophthalmopathy.

This chain joins TRBV2 and TRBJ1-5; 10 positions match TRBD1. V lost 5 bases and J lost 8; bases outside the gene matches: 6. The CDR3 is 14 residues long. Germline lookup yields CDR1 SNHLY and CDR2 FYNNEI. CDR3 in amino acids: CASSTGQGIEPQHF. The DNA for the CDR3 is TGTGCCAGCAGTACGGGACAGGGGATTGAGCCCCAGCATTTT. Full variable domain (missing parts from reference TRBV2 and TRBJ1-5): EPEVTQTPSHQVTQMGQEVILRCVPISNHLYFYWYRQILGQKVEFLVSFYNNEISEKSEIFDDQFSVERPDGSNFTLKIRSTKLEDSAMYFCASSTGQGIEPQHFGDGTRLSIL.

In this sample, this clonotype turned up a few times. The chain employs TRBV7-9 and TRBJ2-7, with 11 bases lining up with TRBD2. CDR1 and CDR2 (germline): SEHNR, FQNEAQ (reference sequence). This CDR3 region has 17 residues. V was clipped by 0 bases and J by 0 bases; unmatched bases: 4. The CDR3 bases are TGTGCCAGCAGCTTAGCACTTAGCGGGGGGGACTCCTACGAGCAGTACTTC. The encoded protein is CASSLALSGGDSYEQYF.

This clonotype has at least ten counts. The chain links TRBV7-9 to TRBJ1-6; no clear D. Trimming stripped 1 base from V and 7 bases from J, with 5 bases between. Per the germline V gene, CDR1 is SEHNR and CDR2 is FQNEAQ (reference sequence). The CDR3 covers 13 residues. The CDR3 coding sequence is TGTGCCAGCAGCTTAGAGGAGAATTCACCCCTCCACTTT. Translating gives CASSLEENSPLHF.

CDR3 nucleotide sequence: TGTGCCAGCAGTTTTAACAGACGCTCTGGAAACACCATATATTTT. Its translation is CASSFNRRSGNTIYF. The gene calls are TRBV7-2 and TRBJ1-3; D is unresolved. Trimming removed 6 bases from V and 0 bases from J, with 12 bases in between. CDR3 size: 15 residues. CDR1 is SGHTA, CDR2 FQGNSA, per germline.